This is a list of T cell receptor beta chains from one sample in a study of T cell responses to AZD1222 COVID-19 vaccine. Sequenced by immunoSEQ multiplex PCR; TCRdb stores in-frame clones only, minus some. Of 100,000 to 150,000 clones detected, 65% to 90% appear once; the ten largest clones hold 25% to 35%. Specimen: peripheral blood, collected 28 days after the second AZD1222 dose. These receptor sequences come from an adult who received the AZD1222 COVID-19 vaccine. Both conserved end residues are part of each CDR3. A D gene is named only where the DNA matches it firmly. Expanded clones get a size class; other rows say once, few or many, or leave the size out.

CDR3 protein: CASDSSLKDRRQETQYF; CDR3 DNA: TGTGCCAGCGACAGCTCCCTAAAAGACAGGAGACAAGAGACCCAGTACTTC; V gene: TRBV7-9; J gene: TRBJ2-5; clone size: once; D gene: -
CDR3 protein: CASSLDGGQGDTQYF; CDR3 DNA: TGTGCCAGCAGCTTAGATGGGGGGCAAGGAGATACGCAGTATTTT; V gene: TRBV7-8; J gene: TRBJ2-3; clone size: -; D gene: -
CDR3 protein: CASSLTGAYEQYF; CDR3 DNA: TGTGCCAGCAGCTTAACAGGGGCCTACGAGCAGTACTTC; V gene: TRBV7-2; J gene: TRBJ2-7; clone size: -; D gene: TRBD1
CDR3 protein: CSAQGNYGYTF; CDR3 DNA: TGCAGTGCTCAAGGGAACTATGGCTACACCTTC; V gene: TRBV20-1; J gene: TRBJ1-2; clone size: few; D gene: -
CDR3 protein: CASSPHGTSPSEQYF; CDR3 DNA: TGTGCCAGCAGCCCGCATGGAACTAGCCCCAGCGAGCAGTACTTC; V gene: TRBV4-2; J gene: TRBJ2-7; clone size: -; D gene: -
CDR3 protein: CASSLRGGDGYEQYF; CDR3 DNA: TGTGCCAGCAGTTTACGAGGCGGAGACGGCTACGAGCAGTACTTC; V gene: TRBV6-6; J gene: TRBJ2-7; clone size: once; D gene: -
CDR3 protein: CASSLVNEQNIQYF; CDR3 DNA: TGTGCCAGCAGCTTAGTTAACGAGCAAAACATTCAGTACTTC; V gene: TRBV7-9; J gene: TRBJ2-4; clone size: -; D gene: -
CDR3 protein: CASSPSRSITYEQYF; CDR3 DNA: TGTGCCAGCAGCCCCTCAAGATCCATAACCTACGAGCAGTACTTC; V gene: TRBV5-5; J gene: TRBJ2-7; clone size: -; D gene: -
CDR3 protein: CASSQVDRDREGGAPNEKLFF; CDR3 DNA: TGTGCCAGCAGCCAAGTTGACCGGGACAGGGAAGGAGGGGCGCCTAATGAAAAACTGTTTTTT; V gene: TRBV3-1/TRBV3-2; J gene: TRBJ1-4; clone size: -; D gene: TRBD1
CDR3 protein: CASSPASGPSTDTQYF; CDR3 DNA: TGTGCCAGCAGTCCCGCTAGCGGACCTAGCACAGATACGCAGTATTTT; V gene: TRBV6-2/TRBV6-3; J gene: TRBJ2-3; clone size: -; D gene: TRBD2
CDR3 protein: CASSKRFDRGGYTF; CDR3 DNA: TGTGCCAGTAGTAAGCGATTCGACAGGGGCGGCTACACCTTC; V gene: TRBV19; J gene: TRBJ1-2; clone size: once; D gene: TRBD1
CDR3 protein: CASSYTREDAYGYTF; CDR3 DNA: TGTGCCAGCAGTTACACCAGGGAGGACGCCTATGGCTACACCTTC; V gene: TRBV6-2/TRBV6-3; J gene: TRBJ1-2; clone size: -; D gene: -
CDR3 protein: CASSLRGLAGPQVDHEQFF; CDR3 DNA: TGTGCCAGCAGTTTAAGGGGACTAGCGGGGCCGCAGGTTGACCATGAGCAGTTCTTC; V gene: TRBV27; J gene: TRBJ2-1; clone size: -; D gene: TRBD2
CDR3 protein: CASSLWGGITGELFF; CDR3 DNA: TGTGCCAGCAGCTTGTGGGGCGGGATCACCGGGGAGCTGTTTTTT; V gene: TRBV5-4; J gene: TRBJ2-2; clone size: -; D gene: -
CDR3 protein: CASSPNRDRELFF; CDR3 DNA: TGTGCCAGCTCACCTAACAGGGACCGGGAGCTGTTTTTT; V gene: TRBV18; J gene: TRBJ2-2; clone size: -; D gene: -
CDR3 protein: CASSLIGRGEETQYF; CDR3 DNA: TGTGCCAGCAGCTTGATCGGCAGGGGCGAGGAGACCCAGTACTTC; V gene: TRBV5-4; J gene: TRBJ2-5; clone size: -; D gene: -
CDR3 protein: CASSQDSSGGATGELFF; CDR3 DNA: TGCGCCAGCAGCCAAGATTCGAGCGGGGGGGCAACCGGGGAGCTGTTTTTT; V gene: TRBV4-1; J gene: TRBJ2-2; clone size: -; D gene: TRBD2
CDR3 protein: CASSWAGQGNNEQFF; CDR3 DNA: TGTGCCAGTAGTTGGGCGGGACAGGGGAACAATGAGCAGTTCTTC; V gene: TRBV19; J gene: TRBJ2-1; clone size: -; D gene: TRBD1
CDR3 protein: CASSQTADGAFF; CDR3 DNA: TGTGCCAGCTCACAGACGGCCGATGGGGCTTTCTTT; V gene: TRBV18; J gene: TRBJ1-1; clone size: -; D gene: -
CDR3 protein: CASSPESDTQYF; CDR3 DNA: TGCGCCAGCAGCCCGGAGAGTGATACGCAGTATTTT; V gene: TRBV5-1; J gene: TRBJ2-3; clone size: -; D gene: -
CDR3 protein: CASSSPRYNEQFF; CDR3 DNA: TGCGCCAGCAGCTCACCCCGGTACAATGAGCAGTTCTTC; V gene: TRBV5-1; J gene: TRBJ2-1; clone size: -; D gene: -
CDR3 protein: CASRRAREAPLHF; CDR3 DNA: TGCGCCAGCCGGCGAGCCAGGGAAGCACCCCTCCACTTT; V gene: TRBV4-1; J gene: TRBJ1-6; clone size: -; D gene: -
CDR3 protein: CASSSGTAGTEAFF; CDR3 DNA: TGTGCCAGCAGCTCCGGGACAGCGGGCACTGAAGCTTTCTTT; V gene: TRBV7-3; J gene: TRBJ1-1; clone size: few; D gene: TRBD1
CDR3 protein: CASSGYGTGELFF; CDR3 DNA: TGCGCCAGCAGTGGCTACGGAACCGGGGAGCTGTTTTTT; V gene: TRBV10-1; J gene: TRBJ2-2; clone size: -; D gene: -
CDR3 protein: CSGLSPGANVLTF; CDR3 DNA: TGCAGCGGGTTGTCACCAGGGGCCAACGTCCTGACTTTC; V gene: TRBV29-1; J gene: TRBJ2-6; clone size: -; D gene: -
CDR3 protein: CASSLAGGGAAGELFF; CDR3 DNA: TGTGCCAGCAGCTTAGCTGGCGGGGGGGCCGCCGGGGAGCTGTTTTTT; V gene: TRBV7-9; J gene: TRBJ2-2; clone size: -; D gene: TRBD2